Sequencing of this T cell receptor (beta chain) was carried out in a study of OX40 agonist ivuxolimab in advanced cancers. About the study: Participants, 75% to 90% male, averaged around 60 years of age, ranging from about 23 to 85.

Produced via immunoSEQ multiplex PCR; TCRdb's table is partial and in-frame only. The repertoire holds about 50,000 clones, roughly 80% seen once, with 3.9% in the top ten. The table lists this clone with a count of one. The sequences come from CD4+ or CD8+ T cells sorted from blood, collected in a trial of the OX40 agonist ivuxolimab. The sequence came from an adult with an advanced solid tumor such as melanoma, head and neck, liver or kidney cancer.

CDR3 coding DNA: TGTGCCAGCAGAGCACAGAAAAACACTGAAGCTTTCTTT. It specifies CASRAQKNTEAFF. The chain joins TRBV6-4 to TRBJ1-1; D is unresolved. This CDR3 comprises 13 residues. Germline-derived CDR1 and CDR2 are MRHNA and SNTAGT. V was cut by 6 bases and J by 2 bases, with 10 bases left in between.